A single sample gave rise to the 18 T cell receptor beta chains below, sequenced in a study of tumor-infiltrating lymphocytes in primary liver carcinoma. Unsorted bulk tissue, roughly 19-33 mg of it, served as the source for co-extraction of RNA and DNA. The template, 500 ng total RNA, yielded TCR beta cDNA made with a constant-region primer. Employing slightly modified ARM-PCR, three nested multiplex PCR rounds were run, and these gave rise to the TCR beta libraries. Each of the first two PCR rounds ran approximately 11 cycles with TRBV1-TRBV30 forward and C-beta reverse primers. One entry per CDR3 protein, called by TCRdb with MiXCR from the multiplex PCR reads. In the table there are roughly 50,000 distinct CDR3 sequences, about three quarters of which are singletons. Sequencing used liver tumor tissue from sampling region 2. Subset here: tumor region T2, inferior pole. The receptors were gathered from a man in his forties with primary liver carcinoma and hepatitis B virus infection.

The J gene is TRBJ2-5, the V gene TRBV29-1; D is possibly TRBD1 or TRBD2 (5 bases each). The CDR3 covers 13 residues. CDR1 and CDR2 (germline): SQVTM, ANQGSEA. Trimming removed 5 bases from V and 5 bases from J, with 15 bases in between. The chain's CDR3 is CSVREGTAETQYF. In DNA, the CDR3 is TGCAGCGTTCGTGAGGGGACCGCTGAGACCCAGTACTTC. Full variable domain (missing parts from reference TRBV29-1 and TRBJ2-5): SAVISQKPSRDICQRGTSLTIQCQVDSQVTMMFWYRQQPGQSLTLIATANQGSEATYESGFVIDKFPISRPNLTFSTLTVSNMSPEDSSIYLCSVREGTAETQYFGPGTRLLVL.

V gene TRBV19 combines with J gene TRBJ2-7, with D possibly TRBD1 on 6 matching bases. Germline-derived CDR1 and CDR2 are LNHDA and SQIVND (reference sequence). This CDR3 is 15 amino acids long. V lost 1 base, J lost 9 bases, and 19 bases lay in between. The CDR3 reads CASSIGGRGYDGQYF. The CDR3 DNA is TGTGCCAGTAGTATAGGCGGCAGGGGTTATGACGGGCAGTACTTC.

The table lists this clonotype with many counts. The chain is built from TRBV29-1 and TRBJ2-3; 7 nucleotides match TRBD2. The CDR3 sequence is 15 residues long. CDR1 and CDR2 (germline): SQVTM, ANQGSEA. V shed 4 bases and J 2 bases; nucleotides not matched to a gene: 9. The CDR3 DNA reads as TGCAGCGTTGTAAATATCGGGACTAACACAGATACGCAGTATTTT. This sequence encodes CSVVNIGTNTDTQYF.

This clonotype occurred once. V and J are TRBV6-5 and TRBJ2-1, with 10 bases lining up with TRBD1. CDR1 MNHEY and CDR2 SVGAGI come from the germline V gene. The CDR3 loop spans 14 amino acids. CDR3 coding DNA: TGTGTCTGCAGTTACTCTGGACAGGGGGGCGAGCAGTTCTTC. It translates to CVCSYSGQGGEQFF.

A remark on this clonotype: This is likely a read error, given that the CDR3 carries no conserved phenylalanine or tryptophan at its end. The chain links TRBV11-2 to TRBJ2-1, with 11 bases matching TRBD2. The CDR3 runs to 16 residues. Germline loops: CDR1 SGHAT, CDR2 FQNNGV. Losses at the gene ends were 7 bases for V and 8 bases for J; bases not matched to a gene: 13. CDR3 sequence (DNA): TGTGCCAGCAACTCGCGCCCTAGCGGGAGGATCTATGAGCAGTTCCTC. It encodes CASNSRPSGRIYEQFL.

On this clonotype: Since a much larger clone is just one base distant, this may be a read error. The CDR3 DNA reads as TGTGCCAGCATCTCAGGGCCGGGCGGCTACACCTTC. It yields the protein CASISGPGGYTF. The chain has TRBV6-5 and TRBJ1-2, with a weak D call TRBD1 (5 bases). Trimming took off 7 bases at V and 8 bases at J, with 14 bases between the two ends. Germline V CDR1 and CDR2: MNHEY, SVGAGI. The CDR3 has 12 amino acids.

Points on this clonotype: One junction end does not reproduce the germline sequence, and a read error may be involved. The rearrangement links TRBV11-3 to TRBJ1-5, with D possibly being TRBD1 (5 bases). This CDR3 has 15 amino acids. CDR1 is SGHNT, CDR2 YENEEA, per germline. This CDR3 is CACSLDLGVAQLQHF. As DNA, the CDR3 is TGTGCCTGCAGCTTAGATCTGGGGGTGGCTCAGCTCCAGCATTTT.

The chain recombines TRBV6-5 with TRBJ1-1, with D uncertain. Trimming shortened V by 7 bases and J by 1 base, and 13 bases separated the two germline ends. Per the germline V gene, CDR1 is MNHEY and CDR2 is SVGAGI. The CDR3 totals 14 residues. In DNA, the CDR3 is TGTGCCAGCACTTCCTCCAGCGGGAACACTGAAGCTTTCTTT. Its protein is CASTSSSGNTEAFF.

The table lists this clonotype with many counts. The rearrangement links TRBV29-1 to TRBJ2-7, with a tentative D call TRBD1 (6 bases). Trimming removed 3 bases from V and 5 bases from J, with 8 bases in between. The length of the CDR3 is 11 residues. Germline V gene sequence: CDR1 SQVTM, CDR2 ANQGSEA. The CDR3 sequence: CSVEGANEQYF. CDR3 nucleotide sequence: TGCAGCGTTGAGGGGGCCAACGAGCAGTACTTC.

The chain recombines TRBV5-1 with TRBJ2-3; D may be TRBD2 (5 bases). Trimming took 7 bases from V and 4 from J, leaving 22 bases between them. Germline lookup yields CDR1 SGHRS and CDR2 YFSETQ. CDR3 length: 16 amino acids. The CDR3 sequence: CASSPNSATPADTQYF. The CDR3 DNA is TGCGCCAGCTCGCCGAATAGCGCGACCCCAGCAGATACGCAGTATTTT.

The CDR3 sequence: CSTPQENYGYTF. Written as DNA, the CDR3 is TGCAGCACCCCTCAGGAGAACTATGGCTACACCTTC. The gene calls are TRBV29-1 and TRBJ1-2; D unresolved. The CDR3 covers 12 residues. The germline V gene has CDR1 SQVTM and CDR2 ANQGSEA. V lost 8 bases to trimming and J lost 2 bases, with 12 bases between them. The full variable domain, its missing parts supplied by reference TRBV29-1 and TRBJ1-2, is SAVISQKPSRDICQRGTSLTIQCQVDSQVTMMFWYRQQPGQSLTLIATANQGSEATYESGFVIDKFPISRPNLTFSTLTVSNMSPEDSSIYLCSTPQENYGYTFGSGTRLTVV.

Points on this clonotype: Given a much more abundant clone one base away, this may be a read error. Given the absence of the conserved phenylalanine or tryptophan at the CDR3 end, a read error is likely. The rearrangement joins TRBV28 to TRBJ2-7; 8 bases fit TRBD1. The J segment lost 7 bases and the V segment lost 8 bases, leaving 13 bases of the junction unmatched. This CDR3 comprises 14 residues. Germline-derived CDR1 and CDR2 are MDHEN and SYDVKM. CDR3 sequence reads: CASHATQGAKEQYL. The CDR3 bases are TGTGCCAGCCACGCGACGCAGGGGGCGAAGGAGCAGTACTTA.

A note on this clonotype: A read error may be the cause here, since a much bigger clone is one base away. The DNA of the CDR3 is TGTACCAGCAGCTTAAACAGGGGCGGCACTGAAGCTTTCTTT. It codes for CTSSLNRGGTEAFF. The chain combines TRBV6-5 with TRBJ1-1; 7 bases agree with TRBD1. CDR3 size: 14 residues. Germline V gives CDR1 MNHEY, CDR2 SVGAGI.

Notes on this clonotype: Germline and junction disagree at one end, which may indicate a read error. The chain joins TRBV12-3 or TRBV12-4 to TRBJ1-1, with D perhaps TRBD1 (5 bases). The CDR3 has 17 residues. CDR3 nucleotide sequence: TGTGCCAGCAGTTTATCAGGAACCTGGGGCGCGGACACTGGAGCTTTCTTT. The encoded protein is CASSLSGTWGADTGAFF.

The chain carries TRBV19 and TRBJ2-3; 10 bases match TRBD2. CDR3 length equals 19 residues. The germline gives CDR1 LNHDA, CDR2 SQIVND (reference sequence). V lost 7 bases and J lost 2; bases outside the gene matches: 18. The CDR3: CASNIEGSSGRLSTDTQYF. The CDR3 nucleotides read TGTGCCAGTAATATCGAGGGATCTAGCGGGAGACTATCCACAGATACGCAGTATTTT.

The count of this clonotype is one. The chain uses TRBV4-1 and TRBJ2-3; possibly TRBD2 for D (5 bases). The CDR3 length is 15 residues. V lost 6 bases to trimming and J lost 3 bases, with 16 bases between them. Germline V gene data show CDR1 as MGHRA and CDR2 as YSYEKL. The CDR3 nucleotides read TGCGCCAGCAGACAAAGCGGCCAAGGAACAGATACGCAGTATTTT. The encoded protein is CASRQSGQGTDTQYF.

Concerning this clonotype itself: The junction departs from germline at one end; a sequencing error may be responsible. V usage is TRBV11-2 and J usage is TRBJ2-7; no definite D call. The length of the CDR3 is 14 residues. Germline V gene data show CDR1 as SGHAT and CDR2 as FQNNGV. CDR3 DNA: TGTACCAGCAGCTTAGGCAGGAGCTCCTGCGAACAGTACTTC. Its translation: CTSSLGRSSCEQYF.

In the case of this clonotype: One end of the junction fails to match germline, which may point to a read error. V and J are TRBV12-3 or TRBV12-4 and TRBJ1-1; perhaps TRBD1 as D (5 bases). The CDR3 totals 12 residues. DNA for the CDR3: TGTGTCAGCAGCGCAGGGAGCACTGAAGCTGTCTTT. Protein product: CVSSAGSTEAVF.